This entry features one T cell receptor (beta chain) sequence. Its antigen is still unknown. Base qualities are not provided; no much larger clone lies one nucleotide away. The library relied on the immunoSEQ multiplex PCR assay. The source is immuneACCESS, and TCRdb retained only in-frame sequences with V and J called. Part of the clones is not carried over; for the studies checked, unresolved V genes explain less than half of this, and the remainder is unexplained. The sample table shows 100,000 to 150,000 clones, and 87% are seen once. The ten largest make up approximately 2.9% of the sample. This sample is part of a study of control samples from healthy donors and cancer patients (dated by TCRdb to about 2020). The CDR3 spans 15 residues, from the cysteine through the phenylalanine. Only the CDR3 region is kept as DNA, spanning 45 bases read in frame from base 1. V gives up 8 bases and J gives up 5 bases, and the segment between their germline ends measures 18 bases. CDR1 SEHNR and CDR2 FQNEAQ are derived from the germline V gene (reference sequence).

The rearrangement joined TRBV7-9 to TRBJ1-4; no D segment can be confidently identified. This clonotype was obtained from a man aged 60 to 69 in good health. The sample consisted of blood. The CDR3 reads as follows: CASLETQGWNEKLFF. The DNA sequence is TGTGCCAGCCTGGAAACCCAAGGGTGGAATGAAAAACTGTTTTTT.